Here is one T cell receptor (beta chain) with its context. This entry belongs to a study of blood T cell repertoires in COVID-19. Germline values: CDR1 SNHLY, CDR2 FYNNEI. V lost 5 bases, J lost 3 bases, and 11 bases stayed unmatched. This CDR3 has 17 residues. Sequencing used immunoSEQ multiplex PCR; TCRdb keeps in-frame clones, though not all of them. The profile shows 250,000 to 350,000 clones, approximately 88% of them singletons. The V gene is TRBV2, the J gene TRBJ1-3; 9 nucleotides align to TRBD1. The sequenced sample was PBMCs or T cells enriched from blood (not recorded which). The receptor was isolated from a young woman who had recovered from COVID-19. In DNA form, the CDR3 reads TGTGCCAGCAGTTCGTCCCGGGACAGGGTTGTTGGAAACACCATATATTTT. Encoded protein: CASSSSRDRVVGNTIYF.